The 32 T cell receptor beta chains reported below all come from one sample, sequenced in a study of blood T cell repertoires in COVID-19. Generated by immunoSEQ multiplex PCR, the TCRdb table keeps only in-frame clones and is missing some. The sample holds about 90,000 clones, roughly 72% seen once. Sequencing input: peripheral blood. The receptors shown here come from a man between 65 and 79 years old with acute or convalescent COVID-19.

This chain connects TRBV2 to TRBJ1-1; D gene unclear. Germline loops: CDR1 SNHLY, CDR2 FYNNEI. This CDR3 spans 13 amino acids. V lost 2 bases to trimming and J lost 0 bases, with 4 bases between them. The chain's CDR3 is CASSETVNTEAFF. The DNA of the CDR3 is TGTGCCAGCAGTGAAACAGTGAACACTGAAGCTTTCTTT. The full variable domain, rest sourced from reference TRBV2 and TRBJ1-1, is EPEVTQTPSHQVTQMGQEVILRCVPISNHLYFYWYRQILGQKVEFLVSFYNNEISEKSEIFDDQFSVERPDGSNFTLKIRSTKLEDSAMYFCASSETVNTEAFFGQGTRLTVV.

V usage is TRBV27 and J usage is TRBJ2-7; no definite D call. Deletions cut 4 bases from V and 0 bases from J, with 13 bases between. Germline loops: CDR1 MNHEY, CDR2 SMNVEV (reference sequence). The CDR3 is 15 residues long. CDR3 residues: CASSSRASNSYEQYF. The CDR3 DNA reads as TGTGCCAGCAGTTCTCGAGCAAGCAACTCCTACGAGCAGTACTTC.

V usage is TRBV4-1 and J usage is TRBJ1-3; D is possibly TRBD1 (5 bases). From germline, CDR1 is MGHRA and CDR2 YSYEKL. V was trimmed by 0 bases and J by 4 bases, leaving 13 bases between them. The CDR3 contains 16 residues. CDR3 sequence: CASSQEEAGRGNTIYF. CDR3 bases: TGCGCCAGCAGCCAAGAGGAAGCAGGGCGAGGAAACACCATATATTTT.

This clone appeared a few times. The rearrangement links TRBV5-5 to TRBJ1-3; no clear D gene. The CDR3 consists of 13 residues. The V end lost 4 bases, the J end lost 4 bases, and 9 bases lay between the germline ends. CDR1 SGHKS and CDR2 YYEKEE come from the germline V gene (reference sequence). The CDR3 spells CASSPEGGNTIYF. The CDR3, as DNA: TGTGCCAGCAGCCCGGAGGGAGGAAACACCATATATTTT.

CDR3 nucleotide sequence: TGCGCCACCCAGCCCCCTACCGGGACTAGAGACACCGGGGAGCTGTTTTTT. Amino acids: CATQPPTGTRDTGELFF. The chain couples TRBV10-2 to TRBJ2-2, with 8 nucleotides matching TRBD2. Germline CDR1 WSHSY, CDR2 SAAADI. The V segment lost 10 bases and the J segment 3 bases; nucleotides outside the gene matches: 16. This CDR3 region has 17 residues.

This clone is labeled as medium-sized (0.01 to 0.1%). The chain employs TRBV6-5 and TRBJ2-1; no firm D call. CDR1 and CDR2 from the germline V gene are MNHEY and SVGAGI. The CDR3 is made up of 11 amino acids. Trimming pared 9 bases from V and 7 bases from J, leaving 10 bases between. Here the CDR3 reads CASGQSNEQFF. The DNA of the CDR3 is TGTGCCAGTGGCCAGTCAAATGAGCAGTTCTTC.

The chain links TRBV5-1 to TRBJ2-5; 11 bases align to TRBD2. Trimming cost V 0 bases and J 5 bases; bases outside gene matches: 9. Germline V gene data show CDR1 as SGHRS and CDR2 as YFSETQ. This CDR3 has 17 residues. CDR3 sequence (DNA): TGCGCCAGCAGCTTGGGGGTACTAGCGGGGGACGCGGAGACCCAGTACTTC. This sequence encodes CASSLGVLAGDAETQYF.

V and J are TRBV28 and TRBJ2-4, with 8 bases fitting TRBD1. Germline CDR1 MDHEN, CDR2 SYDVKM. The V and J ends lost 2 bases and 0 bases, in that order; junction bases with no gene match: 3. The CDR3 extends over 16 amino acids. Written as DNA, the CDR3 is TGTGCCAGCAGTTTAGGGCAGGGGGCAGCCAAAAACATTCAGTACTTC. It encodes CASSLGQGAAKNIQYF.

CDR3 sequence reads: CASSLDLGANTEAFF. CDR3 in DNA: TGTGCCAGCAGCTTAGACCTGGGGGCGAATACTGAAGCTTTCTTT. The V gene is TRBV7-9, the J gene TRBJ1-1; TRBD1 might be the D (6 bases). Germline assignment: CDR1 SEHNR and CDR2 FQNEAQ (reference sequence). V was pared by 1 base and J by 5 bases, with 14 bases between. This CDR3 is built from 15 residues.

This clone was counted a single time. The V gene is TRBV5-1, the J gene TRBJ1-1; TRBD1 might be the D (5 bases). Trimming left V 0 bases short and J 4 bases short, with 19 bases between. CDR1 is SGHRS and CDR2 is YFSETQ in the germline V gene. The CDR3 extends over 17 amino acids. CDR3 DNA sequence: TGCGCCAGCAGCTTGGCCTGGGCCTCCGCGGGGGGCACTGAAGCTTTCTTT. Protein sequence: CASSLAWASAGGTEAFF.

This rearrangement joins TRBV28 to TRBJ1-4, with 9 bases fitting TRBD1. This CDR3 is built from 15 residues. Germline assignment: CDR1 MDHEN and CDR2 SYDVKM. V shed 7 bases and J 8 bases; nucleotides not matched to a gene: 11. The CDR3 coding sequence is TGTGCCAGCACCCCCGGGGGACAGGGAACGGAAAAACTGTTTTTT. It specifies CASTPGGQGTEKLFF. Variable domain in full (rest from reference TRBV28 and TRBJ1-4): DVKVTQSSRYLVKRTGEKVFLECVQDMDHENMFWYRQDPGLGLRLIYFSYDVKMKEKGDIPEGYSVSREKKERFSLILESASTNQTSMYLCASTPGGQGTEKLFFGSGTQLSVL.

This chain uses TRBV23-1 with TRBJ2-4, with D unresolved. TRBV23-1 is given ORF status, its function remaining uncertain. V shed 4 bases and J shed 4 bases, with 5 bases lying between them. This CDR3 comprises 12 residues. CDR3 amino acids: CASSLRKNIQYF. CDR3 in DNA: TGCGCCAGCAGTCTCAGGAAAAACATTCAGTACTTC.

This chain connects TRBV7-9 to TRBJ2-7; 7 bases map to TRBD2. This CDR3 is 17 amino acids long. The germline V gene has CDR1 SEHNR and CDR2 FQNEAQ (reference sequence). V lost 0 bases to trimming and J lost 2 bases; unmatched junction nucleotides: 10. DNA for the CDR3: TGTGCCAGCAGCTTAGCGCGAGGGAGGGCAGGAACCTACGAGCAGTACGTC. Translating it yields CASSLARGRAGTYEQYV.

The V gene is TRBV19, the J gene TRBJ1-1; TRBD1 matches at 9 bases. Germline V gene lookup returns CDR1 LNHDA and CDR2 SQIVND (reference sequence). The trim removed 4 bases at V and 6 bases at J, leaving 12 bases unmatched. The CDR3 has 16 amino acids. The CDR3 DNA sequence: TGTGCCAGTAGTACGCTGGGGACAGGGTACTCGCCTGAAGCTTTCTTT. Translating it yields CASSTLGTGYSPEAFF.

The chain employs TRBV18 and TRBJ2-5, with 9 bases matching TRBD1. This CDR3 comprises 15 residues. In germline, CDR1 is KGHSH, CDR2 LQKENI. The V and J ends lost 4 bases and 4 bases, in that order; junction bases with no gene match: 7. The CDR3 protein is CASSRDGQGRETQYF. The DNA of the CDR3 is TGTGCCAGCTCACGGGACGGACAGGGGCGAGAGACCCAGTACTTC.

V usage is TRBV13 and J usage is TRBJ2-1, with 7 bases aligning to TRBD1. This CDR3 spans 14 amino acids. From germline, CDR1 is PRHDT and CDR2 FYEKMQ (reference sequence). With V trimmed by 5 bases and J by 3 bases, 4 bases remained unmatched. The CDR3 nucleotides are TGTGCCAGCAGCCAGGGACAGAACTACAATGAGCAGTTCTTC. It translates to CASSQGQNYNEQFF.

This clone appeared a few times. The chain links TRBV7-8 to TRBJ2-7; 7 nucleotides match TRBD1. Losses at the gene ends were 5 bases for V and 0 bases for J; bases not matched to a gene: 4. This CDR3 spans 14 amino acids. Germline-derived CDR1 and CDR2 are SGHVS and FQNEAQ. CDR3 sequence (DNA): TGTGCCAGCAGCCTGACAGGGACCTCCTACGAGCAGTACGTC. This sequence encodes CASSLTGTSYEQYV.

This chain connects TRBV7-2 to TRBJ2-2, with 7 nucleotides matching TRBD1. The CDR3 contains 15 residues. Germline V gives CDR1 SGHTA, CDR2 FQGNSA. The V and J ends lost 3 bases and 2 bases, in that order; junction bases with no gene match: 3. The CDR3 loop is CASSLRQGNTGELFF. The CDR3 DNA reads as TGTGCCAGCAGCTTGAGACAGGGAAACACCGGGGAGCTGTTTTTT.

CDR3 loop: CASSLVAGSNGYTF. The CDR3 DNA reads as TGCGCCAGCAGCTTGGTTGCAGGGTCTAACGGCTACACCTTC. This rearrangement joins TRBV5-1 to TRBJ1-2; perhaps TRBD1 as D (5 bases). Germline V gives CDR1 SGHRS, CDR2 YFSETQ. This CDR3 comprises 14 residues. Trimming removed 0 bases at V and 8 bases at J, with 14 bases between. The full variable domain, completed using reference TRBV5-1 and TRBJ1-2, is KAGVTQTPRYLIKTRGQQVTLSCSPISGHRSVSWYQQTPGQGLQFLFEYFSETQRNKGNFPGRFSGRQFSNSRSEMNVSTLELGDSALYLCASSLVAGSNGYTFGSGTRLTVV.

About this clone itself: The germline gene is not matched at one end of the junction; a read error may be the cause. The gene calls are TRBV5-1 and TRBJ2-6; a possible D gene is TRBD1 (6 bases). Germline V gives CDR1 SGHRS, CDR2 YFSETQ. This CDR3 region has 15 residues. Here the CDR3 reads CASGGQPSAANVLTF. The DNA of the CDR3 is TGCGCCAGCGGGGGACAACCCTCTGCGGCCAACGTCCTGACTTTC.

The chain links TRBV10-3 to TRBJ2-3; tentatively, D is TRBD2 (5 bases). Trimming left V 2 bases short and J 7 bases short, with 10 bases between. The CDR3 runs to 13 residues. The germline CDR1 and CDR2 sequences are ENHRY and SYGVKD. The CDR3 spells CAISERELHTQYF. The CDR3 coding sequence is TGTGCCATCAGTGAGAGGGAGCTACATACGCAGTATTTT.

V gene TRBV6-1 combines with J gene TRBJ1-1; D is unresolved. This CDR3 has 15 amino acids. Trimming pared 1 base from V and 5 bases from J, leaving 14 bases between. The germline V gene has CDR1 MNHNS and CDR2 SASEGT. The CDR3 is CASSEVSRLRTEAFF. The DNA for the CDR3 is TGTGCCAGCAGTGAAGTATCTCGTCTGAGGACTGAAGCTTTCTTT.

V usage is TRBV15 and J usage is TRBJ2-2, with TRBD1 identical over 7 bases. This CDR3 has 14 amino acids. The ends lost 0 bases at V and 9 bases at J; junction bases unmatched: 4. The germline V gene encodes CDR1 LNHNV and CDR2 YYDKDF (reference sequence). The CDR3 region has the DNA TGTGCCACCAGCAGAGATAGAGGGGGCCGGGAGCTGTTTTTT. Translated: CATSRDRGGRELFF.

The CDR3 DNA sequence: TGTGCCAGCAGTGACAGGGGGCGAGAGGACTACGAGCAGTACTTC. Encoded protein: CASSDRGREDYEQYF. The chain has TRBV27 and TRBJ2-7; 10 bases agree with TRBD1. Germline lookup yields CDR1 MNHEY and CDR2 SMNVEV (reference sequence). Trimming took 5 bases from V and 3 from J; bases not matched to a gene: 7. The CDR3 is made up of 15 amino acids.

This clone has a handful of counts. The chain joins TRBV7-9 to TRBJ1-1; a weak D match, TRBD1 (5 bases). Germline loops: CDR1 SEHNR, CDR2 FQNEAQ (reference sequence). V was shortened by 5 bases and J by 4 bases, with 17 bases between the two germline ends. The CDR3 is made up of 15 amino acids. The CDR3 is CASSQAGTAATEAFF. The CDR3 DNA reads as TGTGCCAGCAGCCAGGCCGGGACTGCAGCCACTGAAGCTTTCTTT.

The chain is built from TRBV7-9 and TRBJ2-5, with a tentative D call TRBD2 (5 bases). Trimming took 5 bases from V and 7 from J, leaving 8 bases between them. CDR1 and CDR2 from the germline V gene are SEHNR and FQNEAQ (reference sequence). This CDR3 contains 11 residues. The CDR3 nucleotides are TGTGCCAGCAGCCGCGAGGGGACCCAGTACTTC. Its protein is CASSREGTQYF.

This chain joins TRBV30 and TRBJ2-7, with D maybe TRBD1 (5 bases). This CDR3 comprises 12 residues. The germline V gene has CDR1 GTSNPN and CDR2 SVGIG (reference sequence). Between the trimmed V and J ends, which lost 3 bases and 12 bases, there was a span of 18 bases. CDR3 loop: CAWSLTSDKLYV. CDR3 DNA: TGTGCCTGGAGCCTCACCTCGGACAAGTTGTACGTC.

V is TRBV5-1 and J is TRBJ2-7, with 11 nucleotides matching TRBD1. This CDR3 region has 15 residues. The germline V gene encodes CDR1 SGHRS and CDR2 YFSETQ. The V and J ends lost 3 bases and 5 bases, in that order; junction bases with no gene match: 7. DNA for the CDR3: TGCGCCAGCAGCTCGGGGACAGGGGGTAGCGACGAGCAGTACTTC. Translating it yields CASSSGTGGSDEQYF. Complete variable domain (other parts from reference TRBV5-1 and TRBJ2-7): KAGVTQTPRYLIKTRGQQVTLSCSPISGHRSVSWYQQTPGQGLQFLFEYFSETQRNKGNFPGRFSGRQFSNSRSEMNVSTLELGDSALYLCASSSGTGGSDEQYFGPGTRLTVT.

The chain joins TRBV6-1 to TRBJ1-5, with 7 positions matching TRBD1. V lost 4 bases to trimming and J lost 4 bases; unmatched junction nucleotides: 10. The germline V gene encodes CDR1 MNHNS and CDR2 SASEGT. This CDR3 comprises 16 residues. This chain's CDR3 is CASSGETGNENQPQHF. DNA of the CDR3: TGTGCCAGCAGTGGTGAGACAGGGAACGAAAATCAGCCCCAGCATTTT.

The gene calls are TRBV9 and TRBJ1-2; D is possibly TRBD1 (6 bases). The germline V gene encodes CDR1 SGDLS and CDR2 YYNGEE. The V gene lost 0 bases and the J gene lost 4 bases, with 16 bases spanning the gap. CDR3 size: 16 residues. This CDR3 is CASSVDPTGLGYGYTF. The CDR3 DNA reads as TGTGCCAGCAGCGTAGACCCTACAGGGCTCGGCTATGGCTACACCTTC.

The genes are TRBV29-1 and TRBJ2-3; D gene uncertain. Germline V lookup: CDR1 SQVTM, CDR2 ANQGSEA. V lost 1 base and J 2 bases, leaving 10 bases between the germline ends. The CDR3 loop spans 14 amino acids. The CDR3 DNA follows: TGCAGCGTTGAAGGAATTGCGGACACAGATACGCAGTATTTT. The encoded protein is CSVEGIADTDTQYF.

The chain has TRBV9 and TRBJ2-3, with a tentative D call TRBD2 (5 bases). The CDR3 runs to 12 residues. Trimming removed 4 bases from V and 5 bases from J, with 8 bases in between. Germline lookup yields CDR1 SGDLS and CDR2 YYNGEE. DNA of the CDR3: TGTGCCAGCAGCTACGGGGAAGATACGCAGTATTTT. Translation: CASSYGEDTQYF.